This T cell receptor beta chain was retrieved from a study of spatial heterogeneity in lung cancer. Findings of the study overall: One measure, the expanded intratumoral alpha and beta TCR count, tracked tumor mutation counts. Tumor T cells had an estimated coverage that came to 6% to 7.5% for alpha chains and about 13% for beta chains.

J gave up 5 bases and V 2 bases, and 7 bases lay outside the gene matches. From germline, CDR1 is KGHSH and CDR2 LQKENI. CDR3 length: 15 amino acids. Time point indicated: sample taken at primary tumor resection. Sequencing was performed on whole RNA extracted from tumor and nontumor lung tissue, or from frozen PBMC, and the material was left unsorted. This clonotype came up a few times. What it binds is unknown. Every individual TCR cDNA molecule carried its own unique molecular identifier, which allowed correction of PCR and sequencing errors. TCRdb called the 5' RACE reads again in MiXCR, with one record for every CDR3 protein. Of over 14,000 distinct CDR3 sequences listed, 6.5% to 8% were seen once; the top ten hold about 8.9%.

This TCR derives from a male donor with early-stage non-small cell lung cancer. The rearrangement joins TRBV18 to TRBJ1-2; 8 bases map to TRBD1. Source: lung tumor tissue, taken at surgery. The CDR3 protein is CASSPWADREYGYTF. CDR3 DNA sequence: TGTGCCAGCTCACCATGGGCGGACAGGGAGTATGGCTACACCTTC.